This T cell receptor beta chain originates from a study of blood T cells in healthy people across ages. It was with a sample-barcoded 5' primer and a J-beta primer mix that a second PCR of roughly 7 to 12 cycles was run. Each CDR3 protein gets one entry after TCRdb re-called the 5' RACE reads with MiXCR. The repertoire holds about 970,000 distinct CDR3 sequences, with about 53% as singletons. In this sample, this clonotype turned up a few times. Antigen: not known. Whole-study findings and limits: Estimates drawn from one million T cells were deemed to understate diversity.

This CDR3 has 16 amino acids. With 4 bases removed from V and 2 bases from J, the gap between germline ends came to 17 bases. From germline, CDR1 is MDHEN and CDR2 SYDVKM. The sample taken for sequencing was blood. This TCR was sampled from an older woman in good health. The rearrangement uses TRBV28 and TRBJ2-5, with D perhaps TRBD1 (5 bases). DNA of the CDR3: TGTGCCAGCAGTTCCCCTCTCTTGACAGCTCAAGAGACCCAGTACTTC. This encodes CASSSPLLTAQETQYF.